A single sample gave rise to the 2 T cell receptor beta chains below, sequenced in a study of cytomegalovirus exposure and HLA in healthy donors. 60 Vbeta and 13 Jbeta primers were used in PCR. Profiled with immunoSEQ multiplex PCR; TCRdb holds only in-frame clones, not every one. The sample records tens of thousands of clones, around four fifths being singletons. Material: PBMCs. The receptors shown here come from a young man in good health and CMV-seronegative.

This clone occurred a few times. The chain has TRBV15 and TRBJ1-1; D perhaps matches TRBD1 (5 bases). V was clipped by 0 bases and J by 5 bases, with 10 bases between them. The CDR3 length is 14 residues. The germline V gene encodes CDR1 LNHNV and CDR2 YYDKDF (reference sequence). In nucleotides, the CDR3 is TGTGCCACCAGCAGAGATCGGGGGGGGACTGAAGCTTTCTTT. Its translation is CATSRDRGGTEAFF.

This clone was seen more than once but under ten times. V gene TRBV27 combines with J gene TRBJ1-1; TRBD1 agrees at 7 bases. CDR3 size: 12 residues. The trim removed 6 bases at V and 4 bases at J, leaving 2 bases unmatched. Germline V CDR1 and CDR2: MNHEY, SMNVEV (reference sequence). This chain's CDR3 is CASRTGLTEAFF. The DNA for the CDR3 is TGTGCCAGCAGGACAGGGCTCACTGAAGCTTTCTTT.